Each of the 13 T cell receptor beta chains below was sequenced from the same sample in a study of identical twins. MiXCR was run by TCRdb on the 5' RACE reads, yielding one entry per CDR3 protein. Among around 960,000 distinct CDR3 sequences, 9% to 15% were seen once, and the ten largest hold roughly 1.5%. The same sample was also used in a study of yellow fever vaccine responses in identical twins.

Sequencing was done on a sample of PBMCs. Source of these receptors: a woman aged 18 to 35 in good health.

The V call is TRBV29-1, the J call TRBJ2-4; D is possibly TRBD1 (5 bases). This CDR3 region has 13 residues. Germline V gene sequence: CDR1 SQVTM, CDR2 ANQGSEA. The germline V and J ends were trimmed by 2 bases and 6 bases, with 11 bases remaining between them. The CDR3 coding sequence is TGCAGCGTTGAAAGCCAGGGCAGAAACATTCAGTACTTC. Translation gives CSVESQGRNIQYF.

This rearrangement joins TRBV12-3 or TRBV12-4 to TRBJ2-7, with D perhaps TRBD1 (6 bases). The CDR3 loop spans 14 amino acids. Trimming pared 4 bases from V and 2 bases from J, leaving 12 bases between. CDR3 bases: TGTGCCAGCAGTTCGAGACAGGTCCCCTACGAGCAGTACTTC. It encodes CASSSRQVPYEQYF.

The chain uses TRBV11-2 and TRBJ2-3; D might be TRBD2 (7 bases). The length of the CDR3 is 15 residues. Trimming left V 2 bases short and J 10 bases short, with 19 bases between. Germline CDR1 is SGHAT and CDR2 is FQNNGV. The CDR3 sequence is CASSLYGQPGGAQYF. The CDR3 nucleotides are TGTGCCAGCAGCTTATACGGACAGCCGGGGGGTGCGCAGTATTTT.

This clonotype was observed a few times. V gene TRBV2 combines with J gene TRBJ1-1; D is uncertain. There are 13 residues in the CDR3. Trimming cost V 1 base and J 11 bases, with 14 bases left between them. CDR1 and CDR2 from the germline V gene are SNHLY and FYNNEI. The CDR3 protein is CASSEEMAGRAFF. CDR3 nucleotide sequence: TGTGCCAGCAGTGAAGAGATGGCCGGTAGGGCTTTCTTT.

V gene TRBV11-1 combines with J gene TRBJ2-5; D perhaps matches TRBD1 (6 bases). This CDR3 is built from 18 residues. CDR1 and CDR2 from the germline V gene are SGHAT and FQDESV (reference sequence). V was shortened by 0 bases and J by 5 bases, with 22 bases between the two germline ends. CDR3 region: CASSLAQAGVAVGETQYF. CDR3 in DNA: TGTGCCAGCAGCTTAGCGCAGGCAGGGGTCGCCGTCGGGGAGACCCAGTACTTC.

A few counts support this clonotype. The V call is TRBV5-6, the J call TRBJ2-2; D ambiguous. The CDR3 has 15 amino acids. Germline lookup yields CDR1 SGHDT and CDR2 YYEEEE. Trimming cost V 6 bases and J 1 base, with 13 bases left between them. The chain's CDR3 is CASNLPTENTGELFF. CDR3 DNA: TGTGCCAGCAACCTCCCTACAGAGAACACCGGGGAGCTGTTTTTT.

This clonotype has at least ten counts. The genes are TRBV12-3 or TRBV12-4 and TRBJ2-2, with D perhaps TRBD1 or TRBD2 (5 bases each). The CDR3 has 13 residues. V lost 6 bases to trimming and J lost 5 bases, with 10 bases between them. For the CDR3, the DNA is TGTGCCAGCAGCCGGGACCCGACCGGGGAGCTGTTTTTT. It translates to CASSRDPTGELFF.

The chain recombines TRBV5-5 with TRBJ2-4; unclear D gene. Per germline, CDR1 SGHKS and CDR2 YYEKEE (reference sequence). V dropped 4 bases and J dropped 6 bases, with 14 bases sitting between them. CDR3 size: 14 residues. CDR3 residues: CASSDDPLRNIQYF. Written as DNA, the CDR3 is TGTGCCAGCAGCGACGACCCCCTGAGAAACATTCAGTACTTC.

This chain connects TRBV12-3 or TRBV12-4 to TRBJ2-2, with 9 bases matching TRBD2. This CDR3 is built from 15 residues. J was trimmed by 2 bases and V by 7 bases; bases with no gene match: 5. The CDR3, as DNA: TGTGCCAGCATCGGACTAGCGAGCAACACCGGGGAGCTGTTTTTT. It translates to CASIGLASNTGELFF.

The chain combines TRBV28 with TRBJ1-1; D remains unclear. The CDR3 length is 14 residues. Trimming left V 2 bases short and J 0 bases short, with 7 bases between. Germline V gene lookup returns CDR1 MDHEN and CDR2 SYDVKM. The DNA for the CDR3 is TGTGCCAGCAGTTTAAGGACCCTGAACACTGAAGCTTTCTTT. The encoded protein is CASSLRTLNTEAFF.

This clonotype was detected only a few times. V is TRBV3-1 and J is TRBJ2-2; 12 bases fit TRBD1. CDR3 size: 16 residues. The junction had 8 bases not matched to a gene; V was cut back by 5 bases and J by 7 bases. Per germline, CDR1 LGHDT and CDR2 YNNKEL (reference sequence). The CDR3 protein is CASSSRDRGLGGELFF. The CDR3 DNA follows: TGTGCCAGCAGCTCCCGGGACAGGGGGCTTGGCGGGGAGCTGTTTTTT. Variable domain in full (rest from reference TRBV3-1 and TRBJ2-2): DTAVSQTPKYLVTQMGNDKSIKCEQNLGHDTMYWYKQDSKKFLKIMFSYNNKELIINETVPNRFSPKSPDKAHLNLHINSLELGDSAVYFCASSSRDRGLGGELFFGEGSRLTVL.

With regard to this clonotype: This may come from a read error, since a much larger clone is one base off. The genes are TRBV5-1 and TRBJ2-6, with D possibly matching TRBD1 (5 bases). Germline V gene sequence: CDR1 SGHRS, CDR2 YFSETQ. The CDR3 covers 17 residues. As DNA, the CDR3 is TGCGCCAGGAGCTTGGGGTACGACAGTTCTGGGGCCAACGTCCTGACTTTC. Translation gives CARSLGYDSSGANVLTF.

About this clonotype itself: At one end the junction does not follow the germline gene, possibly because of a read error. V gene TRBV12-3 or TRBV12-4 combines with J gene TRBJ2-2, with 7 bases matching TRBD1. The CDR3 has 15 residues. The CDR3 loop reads CAAGTAPSNTGELFF. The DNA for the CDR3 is TGTGCCGCTGGGACAGCCCCCTCGAACACCGGGGAGCTCTTTTTT.